This is a list of T cell receptor beta chains from one sample in a study of T cell repertoires in cytomegalovirus infection. TCRdb ran MiXCR on the reads and lists one entry per CDR3 protein. The sample lists fewer than 850,000 distinct CDR3 sequences, roughly 28% occurring once. These receptors have no identified antigens. The specimen comprised cultured CD8+ T cells from PBMCs, sampled from culture after CMV antigen stimulation. These receptors were obtained from a human donor in good health (CMV status not recorded). Some clones in this sample may be carry-over from other donors' samples. Each CDR3 is given with its conserved first and last residue.

j_call v_call cdr3_aa
TRBJ2-7 TRBV6-6 CASSYLGLGEQYF
TRBJ2-1 TRBV7-2 CASSLGPSGSSYNEQFF
TRBJ2-2 TRBV7-9 CASSELGTGATGELFF
TRBJ1-5 TRBV15 CATSRDRGRGQPQHF
TRBJ1-1 TRBV6-2/TRBV6-3 CASSYPSRGLTEAFF
TRBJ1-1 TRBV7-8 CASSPAGLTYHTEAFF
TRBJ1-5 TRBV12-5 CASGFGTEILYSNQPQHF
TRBJ2-3 TRBV19 CASSIGGTARDTQYF
TRBJ1-5 TRBV7-2 CASSPRDGSNQPQHF
TRBJ1-2 TRBV4-1 CASSPKAGADYGYTF
TRBJ1-1 TRBV7-9 CASSSYMDSKAFF
TRBJ1-2 TRBV27 CASSPYRGSSLGYTF
TRBJ2-7 TRBV6-1 CASAPEIYEQYF
TRBJ1-3 TRBV12-3/TRBV12-4 CASSLYAGNTIYF
TRBJ2-5 TRBV7-9 CASSLRGEETQYF
TRBJ1-2 TRBV27 CASSLAGNYGYTF
TRBJ1-3 TRBV12-3/TRBV12-4 CASSLAGGETAIYF
TRBJ1-1 TRBV7-6 CASSLAPGPNTEAFF
TRBJ2-1 TRBV7-4 CASSLEIAGGFHNEQFF
TRBJ2-3 TRBV6-5 CASSYGYSTDTQYF
TRBJ1-6 TRBV5-6 CASSLGAGVLSPLHF
TRBJ1-3 TRBV19 CAKDGEEGNTIYF
TRBJ2-2 TRBV10-3 CAITTDRGLVTGELFF
TRBJ1-1 TRBV12-3/TRBV12-4 CASSPGGGGDTEAFF
TRBJ1-1 TRBV4-1 CASSYGQGRGNTEAFF
TRBJ2-7 TRBV20-1 CSAQDGYSSSYEQYF
TRBJ2-3 TRBV2 CASSERGGTDTQYF
TRBJ2-5 TRBV13 CASSFGRGKGKTQYF
TRBJ2-1 TRBV24-1 CATSDTSDRYPSYNEQFF
TRBJ2-1 TRBV5-5 CASSFQADIYNEQFF
TRBJ2-5 TRBV7-2 CASSRSLGLQETQYF
TRBJ2-5 TRBV6-6 CASSYRETQYF
TRBJ2-3 TRBV2 CASSDAGAHTDTQYF
TRBJ2-1 TRBV6-1 CASSEEGAPYNEQFF
TRBJ2-1 TRBV7-9 CASSLGAGPLGEQFF
TRBJ1-5 TRBV6-2/TRBV6-3 CASSYSGEGNQPQHF
TRBJ1-1 TRBV19 CATSSPGTEAFF
TRBJ1-1 TRBV7-6 CASSLVGSPTEAFF
TRBJ2-5 TRBV2 CASSEEETQYF
TRBJ1-2 TRBV14 CASSPVVREGVNSGYTF
TRBJ2-1 TRBV5-1 CASSPLWGNDNEQFF
TRBJ2-4 TRBV5-6 CASSPEGSVNIQYF